This T cell receptor beta chain was documented in a study of metastatic and nonmetastatic thyroid tumors. Germline V gene lookup returns CDR1 SGHTA and CDR2 FQGTGA. V lost 0 bases to trimming and J lost 6 bases, with 9 bases between them. The CDR3 is 14 residues long. The entire patient cohort was treatment-naive prior to thyroid surgery. TCRdb re-processed the PCR reads through MiXCR. The data show about 20,000 clones, roughly 22% seen once. Sequencing was performed on tumor tissue. This sequence originates from a male donor with papillary thyroid cancer or a benign thyroid nodule (not recorded which). Some clones in this sample may be carry-over from other donors' samples. This chain uses TRBV7-3 with TRBJ2-1; no clear D gene. CDR3 protein: CASSLTGFPNEQFF. The DNA for the CDR3 is TGTGCCAGCAGCTTAACAGGGTTTCCCAATGAGCAGTTCTTC.